Listed here are 11 T cell receptor beta chains from one sample, sequenced in a study of blood T cell repertoires in COVID-19. TCRdb keeps only in-frame clones here, not all; method: immunoSEQ multiplex PCR. The table records 250,000 to 350,000 clones, approximately 88% of them present only once. The specimen was PBMCs or T cells enriched from blood (not recorded which). Source of these receptors: a woman aged 25 to 39 who had recovered from COVID-19.

Only a few counts were recorded for this clone. The chain couples TRBV7-2 to TRBJ1-5, with a weak D call TRBD1 (6 bases). The CDR3 runs to 14 residues. Germline assignment: CDR1 SGHTA and CDR2 FQGNSA. Between the trimmed V and J ends, which lost 1 base and 5 bases, there was a span of 9 bases. The CDR3 loop is CASSLGTVYQPQHF. CDR3 sequence (DNA): TGTGCCAGCAGCTTAGGGACAGTCTATCAGCCCCAGCATTTT.

The chain links TRBV5-4 to TRBJ2-1, with 11 positions matching TRBD2. With V trimmed by 2 bases and J by 4 bases, 5 bases remained unmatched. Germline V gives CDR1 SGHNT, CDR2 YYREEE (reference sequence). This CDR3 region has 16 residues. CDR3 sequence: CASSFSGLAGYNEQFF. CDR3 sequence (DNA): TGTGCCAGCAGCTTTTCCGGACTAGCGGGTTACAATGAGCAGTTCTTC. Full variable domain (missing parts from reference TRBV5-4 and TRBJ2-1): ETGVTQSPTHLIKTRGQQVTLRCSSQSGHNTVSWYQQALGQGPQFIFQYYREEENGRGNFPPRFSGLQFPNYSSELNVNALELDDSALYLCASSFSGLAGYNEQFFGPGTRLTVL.

The chain recombines TRBV10-3 with TRBJ2-1; TRBD2 is a possible D gene (5 bases). Germline CDR1 reads ENHRY; CDR2 reads SYGVKD. This CDR3 region has 16 residues. V was shortened by 6 bases and J by 9 bases, with 24 bases between the two germline ends. CDR3 sequence (DNA): TGTGCCATCAGCGCCCGCGGACGGGGTGGGAATGGTGAGCAGTTCTTC. Translated: CAISARGRGGNGEQFF.

V is TRBV6-2 or TRBV6-3 and J is TRBJ2-7; perhaps TRBD2 as D (5 bases). Germline CDR1 reads MNHEY; CDR2 reads SVGEGT. Trimming cost V 4 bases and J 3 bases, with 22 bases left between them. The CDR3 has 17 residues. CDR3 region: CASSFWPSEAAYYEQYF. In DNA, the CDR3 is TGTGCCAGCAGTTTCTGGCCATCTGAAGCGGCGTACTACGAGCAGTACTTC.

This chain links TRBV30 with TRBJ1-1; possibly TRBD1 for D (6 bases). Looked up from germline, CDR1 is GTSNPN and CDR2 is SVGIG (reference sequence). This CDR3 is built from 15 residues. V lost 3 bases and J lost 7, with 21 bases in between. As DNA, the CDR3 is TGTGCCTGGAGCTGGGGGCTTCGGGCCCGAATTGAAGCTTTCTTT. Protein sequence: CAWSWGLRARIEAFF.

The genes are TRBV4-3 and TRBJ2-5, with a possible D match to TRBD2 (6 bases). Trimming removed 4 bases at V and 1 base at J, with 10 bases between. The CDR3 is made up of 14 amino acids. Germline V gene lookup returns CDR1 LGHNA and CDR2 YSLEER. In DNA form, the CDR3 reads TGCGCCAGCAGCCCGGACTATCTCCAAGAGACCCAGTACTTC. It codes for CASSPDYLQETQYF.

The chain combines TRBV7-9 with TRBJ1-1, with D tentatively TRBD1 (6 bases). Trimming shortened V by 0 bases and J by 5 bases, and 19 bases separated the two germline ends. The CDR3 consists of 17 residues. CDR1 and CDR2 (germline): SEHNR, FQNEAQ (reference sequence). Written as DNA, the CDR3 is TGTGCCAGCAGCTTAGCGAGTGCGGCAGGCCAGGGGACTGAAGCTTTCTTT. It encodes CASSLASAAGQGTEAFF.

The rearrangement joins TRBV11-2 to TRBJ1-2; D may be TRBD1 (6 bases). V gave up 3 bases and J gave up 2 bases, with 7 bases separating them. Per the germline V gene, CDR1 is SGHAT and CDR2 is FQNNGV. The CDR3 totals 13 residues. The CDR3 DNA reads as TGTGCCAGCAGCTTGGGACAAAACTATGGCTACACCTTC. Translation gives CASSLGQNYGYTF.

The chain combines TRBV5-5 with TRBJ2-1, with 12 bases that match TRBD2. Trimming cost V 1 base and J 7 bases; bases outside gene matches: 9. Germline CDR1 SGHKS, CDR2 YYEKEE (reference sequence). This CDR3 is built from 17 residues. The CDR3 bases are TGTGCCAGCAGCTTGCCTAGCGGGGGGGCCAGAGGTAATGAGCAGTTCTTC. Its translation: CASSLPSGGARGNEQFF.

The CDR3 coding sequence is TGTGCCAGCACCAGGGGCCGACACTCTGGAAACACCATATATTTT. Its protein is CASTRGRHSGNTIYF. The rearrangement uses TRBV6-5 and TRBJ1-3, with TRBD1 as a possible D gene (6 bases). The germline V gene encodes CDR1 MNHEY and CDR2 SVGAGI. Trimming removed 7 bases from V and 0 bases from J, with 13 bases in between. The CDR3 has 15 residues.

This chain links TRBV7-9 with TRBJ2-4, with 7 bases matching TRBD1. Germline values: CDR1 SEHNR, CDR2 FQNEAQ (reference sequence). The CDR3 runs 14 residues. V shed 5 bases and J 4 bases; nucleotides not matched to a gene: 5. This chain's CDR3 is CASSRRGSKNIQYF. CDR3 nucleotide sequence: TGTGCCAGCAGCCGCAGGGGGTCGAAAAACATTCAGTACTTC.